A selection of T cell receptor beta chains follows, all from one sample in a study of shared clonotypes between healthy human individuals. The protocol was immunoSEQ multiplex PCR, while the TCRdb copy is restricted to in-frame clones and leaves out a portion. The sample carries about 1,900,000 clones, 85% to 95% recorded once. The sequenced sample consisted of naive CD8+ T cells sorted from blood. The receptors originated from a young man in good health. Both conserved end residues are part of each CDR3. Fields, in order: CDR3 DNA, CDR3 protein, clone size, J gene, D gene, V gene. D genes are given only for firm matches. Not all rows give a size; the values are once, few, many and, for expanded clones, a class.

cdr3_nt: TGTGCCAGCAGCCCGGAAAGTAGCACAGATACGCAGTATTTT
cdr3_aa: CASSPESSTDTQYF
clone_size: .
j_call: TRBJ2-3
d_call: .
v_call: TRBV5-6

cdr3_nt: TGTGCCAGCAGTTTACAGGTCGACAACACCGGGGAGCTGTTTTTT
cdr3_aa: CASSLQVDNTGELFF
clone_size: .
j_call: TRBJ2-2
d_call: .
v_call: TRBV27

cdr3_nt: TGTGCCAGCAGCTTAGCGCTCGGAGGTAATGAGCAGTTCTTC
cdr3_aa: CASSLALGGNEQFF
clone_size: .
j_call: TRBJ2-1
d_call: .
v_call: TRBV7-9

cdr3_nt: TGCGCCAGCAGCCAAGGAGAAAGCTCCTACGAGCAGTACTTC
cdr3_aa: CASSQGESSYEQYF
clone_size: .
j_call: TRBJ2-7
d_call: .
v_call: TRBV4-3

cdr3_nt: TGTGCCAGCAGCCCCGGCCCCGGGCAGCCCCAGCATTTT
cdr3_aa: CASSPGPGQPQHF
clone_size: .
j_call: TRBJ1-5
d_call: .
v_call: TRBV2

cdr3_nt: TGTGCCAGCAGCTTAGTTGGGGGACCGGACTACGAGCAGTACTTC
cdr3_aa: CASSLVGGPDYEQYF
clone_size: once
j_call: TRBJ2-7
d_call: .
v_call: TRBV7-9

cdr3_nt: TGCGCCAGCAGCCCAGCGGGAGAAGCGTACAATGAGCAGTTCTTC
cdr3_aa: CASSPAGEAYNEQFF
clone_size: .
j_call: TRBJ2-1
d_call: TRBD2
v_call: TRBV4-3

cdr3_nt: TGTGCCGCGCAGAGGGGTACTAGCGGGGGGGAGAACACCGGGGAGCTGTTTTTT
cdr3_aa: CAAQRGTSGGENTGELFF
clone_size: .
j_call: TRBJ2-2
d_call: TRBD2
v_call: TRBV10-3

cdr3_nt: TGTGCCAGCAGCACTCTAGCGGACACAGATACGCAGTATTTT
cdr3_aa: CASSTLADTDTQYF
clone_size: .
j_call: TRBJ2-3
d_call: TRBD2
v_call: TRBV5-4

cdr3_nt: TGTGCCAGCAGCTACGCTATCCAAGAGACCCAGTACTTC
cdr3_aa: CASSYAIQETQYF
clone_size: .
j_call: TRBJ2-5
d_call: .
v_call: TRBV6-5

cdr3_nt: TGTGCCAGCAGCTTCCCCGAGCGGGATAGCAACAATGAGCAGTTCTTC
cdr3_aa: CASSFPERDSNNEQFF
clone_size: .
j_call: TRBJ2-1
d_call: TRBD2
v_call: TRBV7-9

cdr3_nt: TGTGCCAGCAGCTCACAGGGGACCGAGCAGTACTTC
cdr3_aa: CASSSQGTEQYF
clone_size: once
j_call: TRBJ2-7
d_call: TRBD1
v_call: TRBV25-1

cdr3_nt: TGTGCCAGCAGTTTATATGGGGATAGGGGAAACGAGCAGTACTTC
cdr3_aa: CASSLYGDRGNEQYF
clone_size: .
j_call: TRBJ2-7
d_call: .
v_call: TRBV28

cdr3_nt: TGTGCCAGCAGCCCTGGCGTAGGGGTCTACGAGCAGTACTTC
cdr3_aa: CASSPGVGVYEQYF
clone_size: once
j_call: TRBJ2-7
d_call: .
v_call: TRBV5-6

cdr3_nt: TGTGCCAGCAGTACAGGGGCCAGCTCCTACGAGCAGTACTTC
cdr3_aa: CASSTGASSYEQYF
clone_size: .
j_call: TRBJ2-7
d_call: TRBD1
v_call: TRBV27

cdr3_nt: TGTGCCAGCAGCCAGGGGCATTCCTATGGCTACACCTTC
cdr3_aa: CASSQGHSYGYTF
clone_size: .
j_call: TRBJ1-2
d_call: .
v_call: TRBV5-6

cdr3_nt: TGTGCCAGCAGCTTAGCGATGGCAGCTTACGAGCAGTACTTC
cdr3_aa: CASSLAMAAYEQYF
clone_size: .
j_call: TRBJ2-7
d_call: .
v_call: TRBV7-9

cdr3_nt: TGTGCCAGCAGTGAAGCGCGTTTACCGGGGGCAATTTACTATGGCTACACCTTC
cdr3_aa: CASSEARLPGAIYYGYTF
clone_size: .
j_call: TRBJ1-2
d_call: .
v_call: TRBV2

cdr3_nt: TGCGCCAGCAGCCAAGAACAGCTCAACAATGAGCAGTTCTTC
cdr3_aa: CASSQEQLNNEQFF
clone_size: .
j_call: TRBJ2-1
d_call: .
v_call: TRBV4-1

cdr3_nt: TGTGCCAGCAGTCTCGGGGGAACCGGGGAGCTGTTTTTT
cdr3_aa: CASSLGGTGELFF
clone_size: .
j_call: TRBJ2-2
d_call: .
v_call: TRBV28

cdr3_nt: TGTGCCAGCAGCGTAGGGACAGGGGGGCTCATGACCCAGCATTTT
cdr3_aa: CASSVGTGGLMTQHF
clone_size: .
j_call: TRBJ1-5
d_call: TRBD1
v_call: TRBV9

cdr3_nt: TGTGCCAGCAGCTTGGATCCGAGTAGCACAGATACGCAGTATTTT
cdr3_aa: CASSLDPSSTDTQYF
clone_size: .
j_call: TRBJ2-3
d_call: .
v_call: TRBV5-4

cdr3_nt: TGTGCCAGCAGCCCTGCCGGGACAGAAGGCCCCTCCTACGAGCAGTACTTC
cdr3_aa: CASSPAGTEGPSYEQYF
clone_size: .
j_call: TRBJ2-7
d_call: TRBD1
v_call: TRBV7-2

cdr3_nt: TGCGCCAGCAGCCAAGACTCCTCCTACGAGCAGTACTTC
cdr3_aa: CASSQDSSYEQYF
clone_size: .
j_call: TRBJ2-7
d_call: .
v_call: TRBV4-3

cdr3_nt: TGTGCCTGGATGGACGGTCCCAACCCGACTTTC
cdr3_aa: CAWMDGPNPTF
clone_size: few
j_call: TRBJ2-6
d_call: .
v_call: TRBV30

cdr3_nt: TGTGCCAGCAGTCTGGGTATTTCGCAGCCCCAGCATTTT
cdr3_aa: CASSLGISQPQHF
clone_size: .
j_call: TRBJ1-5
d_call: .
v_call: TRBV27

cdr3_nt: TGTGCCAGCAGCGTAGACGGGGGGTACACCGGGGAGCTGTTTTTT
cdr3_aa: CASSVDGGYTGELFF
clone_size: .
j_call: TRBJ2-2
d_call: TRBD2
v_call: TRBV9

cdr3_nt: TGTGCCAGCAGCTGGGATACGCAGTATTTT
cdr3_aa: CASSWDTQYF
clone_size: .
j_call: TRBJ2-3
d_call: .
v_call: TRBV16

cdr3_nt: TGTGCCAACCGTTTCGACAGTAACACTGAAGCTTTCTTT
cdr3_aa: CANRFDSNTEAFF
clone_size: .
j_call: TRBJ1-1
d_call: .
v_call: TRBV2

cdr3_nt: TGCAGCGTTGCAGTGGGCGGGCAGCCCCAGCACTTT
cdr3_aa: CSVAVGGQPQHF
clone_size: .
j_call: TRBJ1-5
d_call: .
v_call: TRBV29-1

cdr3_nt: TGTGCCATCAGTGAAGAGTCGGCAGGGAGCCACCATAGGCCCCAGCATTTT
cdr3_aa: CAISEESAGSHHRPQHF
clone_size: .
j_call: TRBJ1-5
d_call: .
v_call: TRBV10-3

cdr3_nt: TGCGCCAGCAGCCAAGACGGGACTTCAAGGGTCAATGAGCAGTTCTTC
cdr3_aa: CASSQDGTSRVNEQFF
clone_size: .
j_call: TRBJ2-1
d_call: .
v_call: TRBV4-3

cdr3_nt: TGTGCCAGCAGCTTGGAGGGCAGTTACACTGAAGCTTTCTTT
cdr3_aa: CASSLEGSYTEAFF
clone_size: .
j_call: TRBJ1-1
d_call: .
v_call: TRBV5-8